The rows below give T cell receptor beta chains drawn from one sample of a study of cytomegalovirus exposure and HLA in healthy donors. Clones were sequenced by immunoSEQ multiplex PCR, and TCRdb holds only the in-frame ones, with some missing. The data contain around 94,000 clones, nearly 65% of them seen just once; the ten biggest clones take up approximately 4.3%. The specimen was PBMCs. The receptors stem from a human donor in good health. Each CDR3 is given with its conserved first and last residue. Each record gives: V gene, CDR3 protein.

V: TRBV2; CDR3: CASRLTGTRRGSYEQYF
V: TRBV12-5; CDR3: CASGQQGSAPTEAFF
V: TRBV7-2; CDR3: CASSLYYSGNTIYF
V: TRBV11-2; CDR3: CASSLSHDSYEQYF
V: TRBV9; CDR3: CASSVRASSGNTIYF
V: TRBV28; CDR3: CASSLQGQGNTEAFF
V: TRBV19; CDR3: CASSITGGGDYGYTF
V: TRBV14; CDR3: CASSQTGTRKFDEQFF
V: TRBV5-1; CDR3: CASSLEGRGDTEAFF
V: TRBV30; CDR3: CAWSQGGAEQYF
V: TRBV2; CDR3: CASVGHDYYGYTF
V: TRBV2; CDR3: CASSGQVYGYTF
V: TRBV7-8; CDR3: CASSYRDTRKQYF
V: TRBV15; CDR3: CATSRDRGEQFF
V: TRBV2; CDR3: CASSLTSGNTGELFF
V: TRBV29-1; CDR3: CSVRTDLSYGYTF
V: TRBV28; CDR3: CASSYPGLAGAVVSTDTQYF
V: TRBV7-2; CDR3: CASSLGRPYEQYF
V: TRBV10-2; CDR3: CASSELGLAGYEQYF
V: TRBV19; CDR3: CASSPGTGANYGYTF
V: TRBV6-5; CDR3: CASSYDSAGELFF
V: TRBV28; CDR3: CASSLTTVGYTF
V: TRBV10-2; CDR3: CASRNSGRTDTQYF
V: TRBV6-4; CDR3: CASSDGTNTGELFF
V: TRBV5-8; CDR3: CASSLTGTSGRADTGELFF
V: TRBV5-1; CDR3: CASSPPSGGSADTQYF
V: TRBV27; CDR3: CASSIQTLAGGPDTQYF
V: TRBV7-9; CDR3: CASSLEIRDEQFF
V: TRBV5-1; CDR3: CASSFALAGVNEQFF
V: TRBV7-9; CDR3: CSSSFRVQETQYF
V: TRBV4-1; CDR3: CASSQAGQGDADTQYF
V: TRBV7-9; CDR3: CASSLRGGTDYEQYF
V: TRBV6-1; CDR3: CASSEALPGQGWTDTQYF
V: TRBV9; CDR3: CASSVSPVQETQYF
V: TRBV10-3; CDR3: CAISESDAGLGTMANEQFF
V: TRBV6-5; CDR3: CASRGGDKGREGYTF